This is a list of T cell receptor beta chains from one sample in a study of T-cell memory formation after mild COVID-19. TCRdb re-called the 5' RACE reads through MiXCR, storing one row per CDR3 protein. Of a few hundred thousand distinct CDR3 sequences listed, around 27% are singletons. The sample comprised PBMCs or a T cell subset sorted from them (not recorded which). These receptors all come from an adult woman who had mild COVID-19 (a few samples of this study predate the infection). Cell type and time point are not known. CDR3s include the opening cysteine and the closing phenylalanine or tryptophan. A D gene is named only where the DNA matches it firmly. The size entry is marked missing in some rows and otherwise reads once, few, many or a size class.

v_call	clone_size	j_call	d_call	cdr3_nt	cdr3_aa
TRBV7-8	NA	TRBJ2-1	NA	TGTGCCAGCAGCATGGACACCAATGAGCAGTTCTTC	CASSMDTNEQFF
TRBV29-1	NA	TRBJ2-1	TRBD2	TGCAGCGTTGACCGTCTAGCGGGATACAATGAGCAGTTCTTC	CSVDRLAGYNEQFF
TRBV24-1	NA	TRBJ2-3	NA	TGTGCCACCAGTGACCCCTTGGCGGTAACGGGCGCAGATACGCAGTATTTT	CATSDPLAVTGADTQYF
TRBV18	NA	TRBJ1-2	NA	TGTGCCAGCTCACCTACCGCCGATAGGCGCCGTAACTATGGCTACACCTTC	CASSPTADRRRNYGYTF
TRBV7-3	NA	TRBJ2-7	TRBD1	TGTGCCAGCAGCCGTGGACAGGGAAAGGTCTACGAGCAGTACTTC	CASSRGQGKVYEQYF
TRBV11-1	NA	TRBJ2-7	TRBD1	TGTGCCAGCAGCTTAGGGGACAGTCCACACGAGCAGTACTTC	CASSLGDSPHEQYF
TRBV7-9	NA	TRBJ2-1	TRBD2	TGTGCCAGCAGCACGACCGGGACTAGCGGGGACAATGAGCAGTTCTTC	CASSTTGTSGDNEQFF
TRBV6-5	NA	TRBJ1-5	TRBD1	TGTGCCAGCAGAGAAACCAGGGGGGTTCAGCCCCAGCATTTT	CASRETRGVQPQHF
TRBV2	NA	TRBJ2-5	NA	TGTGCCAGCAGTGGAAGGTCAGGCGAGGAGACCCAGTACTTC	CASSGRSGEETQYF
TRBV12-3/TRBV12-4	few	TRBJ2-7	NA	TGTGCCAGCAGTCCCCGCAGGGGAAACCCTGGGTGGCACGAGCAGTACTTC	CASSPRRGNPGWHEQYF
TRBV12-3/TRBV12-4	NA	TRBJ1-5	NA	TGTGCCAGCAGTTTAAAAGGGACTCATCAGCCCCAGCATTTT	CASSLKGTHQPQHF
TRBV12-3/TRBV12-4	NA	TRBJ2-5	TRBD2	TGTGCCAGCAGTTCCCCACTAGCGGGGGCCGGAGAGACCCAGTACTTC	CASSSPLAGAGETQYF
TRBV20-1	NA	TRBJ2-3	NA	TGCAGTGCTAGACAACCACTGACAGATACGCAGTATTTT	CSARQPLTDTQYF
TRBV6-2/TRBV6-3	few	TRBJ2-7	NA	TGTGCCAGCAGCCACCCATTAATCGAGCCCTACGAGCAGTACTTC	CASSHPLIEPYEQYF
TRBV18	few	TRBJ2-2	NA	TGTGCCAGCTCACCGGGACTGTCGGGCGGGGAGCTGTTTTTT	CASSPGLSGGELFF
TRBV5-1	few	TRBJ2-3	NA	TGCGCCAGCAGCTTCGACCTCGTTGGGGCAGATACGCAGTATTTT	CASSFDLVGADTQYF
TRBV29-1	NA	TRBJ1-1	TRBD1	TGCAGCGTGCGGACAGGGGTTGCCACTGAAGCTTTCTTT	CSVRTGVATEAFF
TRBV5-1	many	TRBJ1-1	NA	TGCGCCAGCAGCTTGGCCGTAGGGAACACTGAAGCTTTCTTT	CASSLAVGNTEAFF
TRBV5-1	few	TRBJ2-1	TRBD1	TGCGCCAGCAGCGTAACAGGGGTCGATGAGCAGTTCTTC	CASSVTGVDEQFF
TRBV4-1	NA	TRBJ2-3	NA	TGCGCCAGCAGCCCTGGGGGTAAAACTAGCACAGATACGCAGTATTTT	CASSPGGKTSTDTQYF
TRBV7-2	many	TRBJ2-7	NA	TGTGCCAGCAGCATGGGCCAGGGCGTTAGTTACGAGCAGTACTTC	CASSMGQGVSYEQYF
TRBV6-6	NA	TRBJ2-1	NA	TGTGCCAGCACCCCGGGGGCAGATTACAATGAGCAGTTCTTC	CASTPGADYNEQFF
TRBV6-2/TRBV6-3	NA	TRBJ1-5	NA	TGTGCCAGCAGTTACCCTCCCAATCAGCCCCAGCATTTT	CASSYPPNQPQHF
TRBV4-2	NA	TRBJ1-4	NA	TGTGCCAGCAGCCAAGGGGGTTTCGAACTGTTTTTT	CASSQGGFELFF
TRBV6-6	NA	TRBJ2-5	TRBD2	TGTGCCAGCAACAAACGTAGCGGGAGGTTAGAGACCCAGTACTTC	CASNKRSGRLETQYF
TRBV3-1	NA	TRBJ2-7	NA	TGTGCCAGCAGCCAAGCGGGTACCTACGAGCAGTACTTC	CASSQAGTYEQYF
TRBV7-9	many	TRBJ2-5	NA	TGTGCCAGCAGCACCCCACGGAATCAAGAGACCCAGTACTTC	CASSTPRNQETQYF
TRBV5-1	NA	TRBJ1-1	TRBD1	TGCGCCAGCAGCTTATCGACAGGGGGGAACACTGAAGCTTTCTTT	CASSLSTGGNTEAFF
TRBV5-5	NA	TRBJ1-2	TRBD1	TGTGCCAGCAGCTCCACCCCCCCGGGACAGGGGACTCTTAACTATGGCTACACCTTC	CASSSTPPGQGTLNYGYTF